This TCR beta chain stems from a study of regulatory T cells in long-lasting Graves disease. Findings and limits, study-wide: Patients with persistent disease shared 2,500 or so public clonotypes, outpacing the approximately 870 shared by new patients.

This clonotype was seen only a few times. Its antigen is currently unknown. A much larger clone is a single base away; this may be a read error. The time point is: newly diagnosed GD, antithyroid drugs for less than 3 months. From PBMCs, RNA was extracted and then used to make the TCR library. Per germline, CDR1 SGHTA and CDR2 FQGNSA. The CDR3 totals 13 residues. Sequencing libraries for TCR beta were prepared with iRepertoire HTBI primers and Arm-PCR of CDR3 regions. TCRdb re-called the multiplex PCR reads through MiXCR, storing one row per CDR3 protein. The sample has 530,000 or so distinct CDR3 sequences; roughly 14% are singletons. The data also belong to a second study, concerning T cells in Graves' hyperthyroidism and ophthalmopathy.

This sequence originates from a young man with Graves disease. V usage is TRBV7-2 and J usage is TRBJ2-3; D might be TRBD1 (6 bases). Sequencing used peripheral blood mononuclear cells (PBMCs), obtained at new diagnosis, from a patient treated with antithyroid drugs. The CDR3 bases are TGTGCCAGCACAGGACAGCACACAGATGCGCAGTATTTT. This codes for CASTGQHTDAQYF.